This T cell receptor (beta chain) came from a study of blood T cell repertoires in COVID-19. Overall study context: The samples span acute and convalescent COVID-19 from the United States, Italy and Spain.

This CDR3 spans 16 amino acids. Germline V gene sequence: CDR1 MNHEY, CDR2 SVGEGT. The V gene end was trimmed by 5 bases and the J gene end by 4 bases; junction bases not matched to a gene: 10. Using immunoSEQ multiplex PCR, the repertoire was profiled, and TCRdb retains in-frame clones only, with some absent. The data contain 290,000 or so clones, around nine tenths of them singletons. The gene calls are TRBV6-2 or TRBV6-3 and TRBJ1-3; 8 bases map to TRBD1. The source material was PBMCs or T cells enriched from blood (not recorded which). The clonotype comes from a woman aged 25 to 39 who had recovered from COVID-19. The CDR3 region is CASSPGQGGFGNTIYF. The CDR3 region has the DNA TGTGCCAGCAGTCCAGGACAGGGAGGATTCGGAAACACCATATATTTT.